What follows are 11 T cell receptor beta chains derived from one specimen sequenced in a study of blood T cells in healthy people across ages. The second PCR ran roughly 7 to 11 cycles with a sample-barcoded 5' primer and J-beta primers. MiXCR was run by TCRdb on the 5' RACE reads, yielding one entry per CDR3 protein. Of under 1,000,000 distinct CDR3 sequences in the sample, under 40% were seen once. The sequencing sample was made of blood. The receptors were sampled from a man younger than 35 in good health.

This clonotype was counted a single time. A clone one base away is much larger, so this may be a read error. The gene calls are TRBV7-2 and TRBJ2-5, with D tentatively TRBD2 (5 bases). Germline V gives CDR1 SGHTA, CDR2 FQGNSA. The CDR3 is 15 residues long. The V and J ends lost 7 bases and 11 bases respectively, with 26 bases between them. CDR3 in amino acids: CASILSARAHNEQYF. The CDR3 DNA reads TGTGCCAGCATCCTTTCAGCGAGGGCTCACAATGAGCAGTACTTC.

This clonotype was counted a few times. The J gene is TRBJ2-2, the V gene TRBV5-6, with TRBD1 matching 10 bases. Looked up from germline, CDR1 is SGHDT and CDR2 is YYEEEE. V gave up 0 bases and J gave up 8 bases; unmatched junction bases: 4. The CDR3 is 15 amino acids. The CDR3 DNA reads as TGTGCCAGCAGCTTGGGACAGGGGGCTTTTGGGGAGCTGTTTTTT. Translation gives CASSLGQGAFGELFF.

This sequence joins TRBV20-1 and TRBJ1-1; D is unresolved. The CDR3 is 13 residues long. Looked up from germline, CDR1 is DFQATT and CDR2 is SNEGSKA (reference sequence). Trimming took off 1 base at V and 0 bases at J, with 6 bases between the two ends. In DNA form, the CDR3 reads TGCAGTGCTAGAGGACGTGTGAACACTGAAGCTTTCTTT. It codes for CSARGRVNTEAFF.

This CDR3 reads CSARAGVLGEQYF. In DNA, the CDR3 is TGCAGTGCTAGGGCAGGTGTGCTGGGCGAGCAGTACTTC. The V and J genes are TRBV20-1 and TRBJ2-7; no firm D call. V lost 3 bases to trimming and J lost 6 bases, with 15 bases between them. Germline values: CDR1 DFQATT, CDR2 SNEGSKA (reference sequence). There are 13 residues in the CDR3.

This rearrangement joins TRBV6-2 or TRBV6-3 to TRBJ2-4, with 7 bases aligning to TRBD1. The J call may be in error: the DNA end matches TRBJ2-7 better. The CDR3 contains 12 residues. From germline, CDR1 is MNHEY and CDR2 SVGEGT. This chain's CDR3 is CASTQGAYEQYF. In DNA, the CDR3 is TGTGCCAGCACCCAGGGGGCCTACGAGCAGTACTTC.

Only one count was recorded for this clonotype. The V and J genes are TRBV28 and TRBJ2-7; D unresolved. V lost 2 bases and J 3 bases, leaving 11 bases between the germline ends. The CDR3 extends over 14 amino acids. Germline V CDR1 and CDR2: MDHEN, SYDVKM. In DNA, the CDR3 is TGTGCCAGCAGTTTAAGTGGAAAGATCTACGAGCAGTACTTC. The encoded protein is CASSLSGKIYEQYF.

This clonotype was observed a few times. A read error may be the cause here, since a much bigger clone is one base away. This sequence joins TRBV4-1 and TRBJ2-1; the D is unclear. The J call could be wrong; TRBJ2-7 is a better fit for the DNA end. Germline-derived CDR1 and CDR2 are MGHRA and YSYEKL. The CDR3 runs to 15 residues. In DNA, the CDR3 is TGCGCCAGCAGCCCAGAAAGAGGATCCTACAATGAGCAGTACTTC. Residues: CASSPERGSYNEQYF.

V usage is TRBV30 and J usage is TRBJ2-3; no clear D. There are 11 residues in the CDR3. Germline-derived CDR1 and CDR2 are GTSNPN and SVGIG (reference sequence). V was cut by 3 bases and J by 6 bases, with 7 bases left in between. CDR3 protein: CAWRAADTQYF. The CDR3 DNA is TGTGCCTGGAGGGCAGCGGATACGCAGTATTTT.

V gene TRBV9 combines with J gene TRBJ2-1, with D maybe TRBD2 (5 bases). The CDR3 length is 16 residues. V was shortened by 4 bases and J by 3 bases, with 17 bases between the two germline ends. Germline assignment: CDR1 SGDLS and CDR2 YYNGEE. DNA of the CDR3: TGTGCCAGCAGCCTCACGACGGGGAGAGGCTACAATGAGCAGTTCTTC. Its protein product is CASSLTTGRGYNEQFF.

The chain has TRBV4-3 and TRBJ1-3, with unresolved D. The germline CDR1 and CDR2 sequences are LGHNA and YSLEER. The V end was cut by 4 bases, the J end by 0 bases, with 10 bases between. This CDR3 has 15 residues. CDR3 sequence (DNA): TGCGCCAGCAGCCCCCAACCCCGCTCTGGAAACACCATATATTTT. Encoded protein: CASSPQPRSGNTIYF.

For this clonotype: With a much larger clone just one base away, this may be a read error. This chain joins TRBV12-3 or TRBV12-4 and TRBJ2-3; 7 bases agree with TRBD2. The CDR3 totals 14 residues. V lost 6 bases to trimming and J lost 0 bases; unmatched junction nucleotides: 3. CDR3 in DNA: TGTGCCAGCAGCAAAGCGGGGAGCACAGATACGCAGTATTTT. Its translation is CASSKAGSTDTQYF.